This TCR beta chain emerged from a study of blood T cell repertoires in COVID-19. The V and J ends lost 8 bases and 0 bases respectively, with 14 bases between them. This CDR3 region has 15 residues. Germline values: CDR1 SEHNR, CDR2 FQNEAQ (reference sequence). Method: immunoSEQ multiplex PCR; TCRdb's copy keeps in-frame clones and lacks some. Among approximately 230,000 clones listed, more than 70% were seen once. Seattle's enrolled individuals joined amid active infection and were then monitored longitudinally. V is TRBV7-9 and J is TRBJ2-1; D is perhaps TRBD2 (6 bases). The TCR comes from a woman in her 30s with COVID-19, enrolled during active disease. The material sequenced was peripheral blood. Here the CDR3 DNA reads TGTGCCAGCGGTCGCGGGGATGGCTCCTACAATGAGCAGTTCTTC. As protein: CASGRGDGSYNEQFF.